The following is a TCR beta chain sequence with its context. Its antigen is still unknown. The PCR contained 60 Vbeta and 13 Jbeta primers. Sequencing was performed with immunoSEQ multiplex PCR; in TCRdb, only in-frame clones are kept and a portion is missing. The sample shows some 120,000 clones, approximately 80% of them seen only once. From germline, CDR1 is MDHEN and CDR2 SYDVKM. The CDR3 loop spans 13 amino acids. This specimen belongs to a study of cytomegalovirus exposure and HLA in healthy donors. For the study at large: A previous analysis identified 95 million to 140 million unique TCR beta sequences derived from some 170 million T cells. Study-level results: A later analysis linked a missense DCLRE1C variant to TCR beta V- and J-gene trimming. Upon later analysis, HLA-associated TCR beta chains proved more clonally expanded than other, equally common chains. In terms of immune exposure information, only CMV serostatus was available.

The sequenced sample was PBMCs. The rearrangement uses TRBV28 and TRBJ2-7, with D possibly TRBD1 on 6 matching bases. This TCR was sampled from a human donor in good health. The CDR3 bases are TGTGCTACCTTCAGGGGAGATTGGGGCGAGCAGTACTTC. Protein sequence: CATFRGDWGEQYF.